The clone carrying this T cell receptor (beta chain) occurred many times. Its antigen is currently unknown. The data originate from a study of T-cell memory formation after mild COVID-19. As for the study in general: TCR clusters largely stayed donor specific. Findings and limits, study-wide: Day 15 to 85 contracting clones showed balanced CD4/CD8; day 15 to 37 expanders favored CD4+. CD4+ contracting clones were found mainly in CM and EM, and CD8+ ones in EMRA. Second-wave clones peaking on day 37 lacked confirmed SARS-CoV-2 specificity.

TCRdb called the 5' RACE reads again in MiXCR, with one record for every CDR3 protein. The profile shows 15,000 or so distinct CDR3 sequences, around 21% of them singletons. This CDR3 has 13 amino acids. Germline assignment: CDR1 MNHEY and CDR2 SVGAGI. The J segment lost 6 bases and the V segment lost 0 bases, leaving 1 base of the junction unmatched. The receptor's source is a man aged 18 to 29 who had mild COVID-19 (a few samples of this study predate the infection). Cell type and time point are not known. Sequencing was carried out using PBMCs or a T cell subset sorted from them (not recorded which). The genes are TRBV6-5 and TRBJ2-7, with TRBD1 matching 8 bases. CDR3 bases: TGTGCCAGCAGTTACTCCACAGGGGGCGAGCAGTACTTC. Translation: CASSYSTGGEQYF.